The 13 T cell receptor beta chains listed next were all sequenced from one sample in a study of shared clonotypes between healthy human individuals. Libraries were prepared by immunoSEQ multiplex PCR; TCRdb keeps only in-frame clonotypes and omits some of them. The table lists 2 million to 3 million clones, 80% to 95% of them singletons. Sequencing was performed on naive CD4+ T cells from PBMCs. The subset here: CD45RA+ positively selected. The receptors were sampled from a man aged 18 to 30 in good health. Some clones in this sample may be carry-over from other donors' samples.

The V and J genes are TRBV4-1 and TRBJ2-7; D unresolved. Trimming pared 1 base from V and 9 bases from J, leaving 22 bases between. The CDR3 loop spans 16 amino acids. From germline, CDR1 is MGHRA and CDR2 YSYEKL. The DNA for the CDR3 is TGCGCCAGCAGCCAAGTATATCTCCCCTCCATGTCCTGGCAGTACTTC. Translation gives CASSQVYLPSMSWQYF.

V gene TRBV6-5 combines with J gene TRBJ2-3; D remains ambiguous. This CDR3 spans 16 amino acids. Germline V lookup: CDR1 MNHEY, CDR2 SVGAGI. Trimming shortened V by 0 bases and J by 0 bases, and 10 bases separated the two germline ends. CDR3 amino acids: CASSYSAAQSTDTQYF. CDR3 DNA sequence: TGTGCCAGCAGTTACTCCGCTGCACAGAGCACAGATACGCAGTATTTT.

The J gene is TRBJ2-1, the V gene TRBV6-4; 14 bases agree with TRBD2. In germline, CDR1 is MRHNA, CDR2 SNTAGT. V shed 6 bases, J shed 9 bases, and the junction held 7 bases outside the gene matches. This CDR3 contains 15 residues. The DNA of the CDR3 is TGTGCCAGCAGCAGACTAGCGGGAGGGTACGGTGAGCAGTTCTTC. This codes for CASSRLAGGYGEQFF.

The chain uses TRBV6-1 and TRBJ1-6; the D is unclear. This CDR3 is 11 amino acids long. Trimming pared 3 bases from V and 7 bases from J, leaving 1 base between. Per germline, CDR1 MNHNS and CDR2 SASEGT. CDR3 nucleotide sequence: TGTGCCAGCAGTGACAATTCACCCCTCCACTTT. Translation gives CASSDNSPLHF.

The chain uses TRBV11-2 and TRBJ2-1, with D possibly called TRBD1 or TRBD2 (5 bases each). The CDR3 loop spans 14 amino acids. CDR1 is SGHAT, CDR2 FQNNGV, per germline. V shed 3 bases and J shed 5 bases, with 11 bases lying between them. In nucleotides, the CDR3 is TGTGCCAGCAGCTTTTCCGGGACGCACAATGAGCAGTTCTTC. Translating it yields CASSFSGTHNEQFF. Using reference TRBV11-2 and TRBJ2-1 for the parts outside the CDR3, the full variable domain is EAGVAQSPRYKIIEKRQSVAFWCNPISGHATLYWYQQILGQGPKLLIQFQNNGVVDDSQLPKDRFSAERLKGVDSTLKIQPAKLEDSAVYLCASSFSGTHNEQFFGPGTRLTVL.

The chain combines TRBV18 with TRBJ2-5, with TRBD1 matching 9 bases. CDR3 length equals 13 residues. The V gene end was trimmed by 4 bases and the J gene end by 5 bases; junction bases not matched to a gene: 2. Per the germline V gene, CDR1 is KGHSH and CDR2 is LQKENI. The CDR3 DNA reads as TGTGCCAGCTCACGGACAGGGGTCGAGACCCAGTACTTC. Translation: CASSRTGVETQYF.

This chain joins TRBV28 and TRBJ2-3; 9 bases are shared with TRBD1. The V and J ends lost 5 bases and 1 base, in that order; junction bases with no gene match: 13. The CDR3 loop spans 18 amino acids. In germline, CDR1 is MDHEN, CDR2 SYDVKM. The CDR3 DNA is TGTGCCAGCAGTCGACGTCGACAGGGGGGACAAGGCACAGATACGCAGTATTTT. Encoded protein: CASSRRRQGGQGTDTQYF.

The chain is built from TRBV6-5 and TRBJ2-7; D is undetermined. The germline CDR1 and CDR2 sequences are MNHEY and SVGAGI. Trimming took off 0 bases at V and 6 bases at J, with 6 bases between the two ends. This CDR3 is 12 amino acids long. The CDR3, as DNA: TGTGCCAGCAGTTACTCGATTGGCGAGCAGTACTTC. Translating gives CASSYSIGEQYF.

The chain carries TRBV9 and TRBJ2-3; D gene unclear. CDR3 length equals 12 residues. The V and J ends lost 4 bases and 6 bases respectively, with 9 bases between them. CDR1 is SGDLS, CDR2 YYNGEE, per germline. CDR3 region: CASSRLEDTQYF. CDR3 nucleotide sequence: TGTGCCAGCAGCCGTCTAGAGGATACGCAGTATTTT.

The chain couples TRBV5-1 to TRBJ2-5; tentative D call: TRBD1 (6 bases). This CDR3 contains 14 residues. Trimming took off 1 base at V and 5 bases at J, with 12 bases between the two ends. The germline V gene encodes CDR1 SGHRS and CDR2 YFSETQ. Here the CDR3 DNA reads TGCGCCAGCAGCTTGCAGGGGCGAGCGGAGACCCAGTACTTC. This codes for CASSLQGRAETQYF.

The chain employs TRBV6-6 and TRBJ2-7, with TRBD2 identical over 10 bases. Trimming removed 0 bases from V and 3 bases from J; junction bases left unmatched: 2. Germline CDR1 reads MNHNY; CDR2 reads SVGAGI (reference sequence). The CDR3 totals 15 residues. CDR3 amino acids: CASSYSRLAGYEQYF. CDR3 bases: TGTGCCAGCAGTTACTCCCGACTAGCGGGCTACGAGCAGTACTTC.

The V call is TRBV15, the J call TRBJ1-1; D is perhaps TRBD1 (5 bases). This CDR3 contains 15 residues. CDR1 is LNHNV and CDR2 is YYDKDF in the germline V gene (reference sequence). Trimming removed 3 bases from V and 5 bases from J, with 16 bases in between. The CDR3 nucleotides read TGTGCCACCAGCAGCCGCCTGGGGGTATTGACTGAAGCTTTCTTT. Translating it yields CATSSRLGVLTEAFF.

CDR3 DNA: TGTGCCAGCAGTTTTATAGCCCAAAAAACGACTCCTTACAATGAGCAGTTCTTC. Its translation is CASSFIAQKTTPYNEQFF. The V and J genes are TRBV28 and TRBJ2-1; D is ambiguous. The V end was cut by 3 bases, the J end by 4 bases, with 22 bases between. CDR1 and CDR2 from the germline V gene are MDHEN and SYDVKM. This CDR3 spans 18 amino acids.